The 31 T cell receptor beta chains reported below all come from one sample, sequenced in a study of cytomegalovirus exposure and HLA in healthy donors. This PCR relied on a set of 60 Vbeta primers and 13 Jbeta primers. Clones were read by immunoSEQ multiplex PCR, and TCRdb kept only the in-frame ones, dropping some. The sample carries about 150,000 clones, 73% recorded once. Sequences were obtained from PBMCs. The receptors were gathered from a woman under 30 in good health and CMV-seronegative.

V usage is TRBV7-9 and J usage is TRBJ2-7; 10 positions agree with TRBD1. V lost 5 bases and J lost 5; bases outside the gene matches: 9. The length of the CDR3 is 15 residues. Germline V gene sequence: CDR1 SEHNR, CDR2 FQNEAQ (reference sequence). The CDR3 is CASSPLRQGAHEQYF. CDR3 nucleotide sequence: TGTGCCAGCAGCCCTCTCCGACAGGGGGCTCACGAGCAGTACTTC.

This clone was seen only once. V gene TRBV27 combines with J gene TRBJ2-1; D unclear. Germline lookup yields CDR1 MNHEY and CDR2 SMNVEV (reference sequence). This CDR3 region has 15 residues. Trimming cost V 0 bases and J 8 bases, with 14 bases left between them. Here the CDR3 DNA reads TGTGCCAGCAGTTTATCACTTAATCACGTCGATGAGCAGTTCTTC. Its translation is CASSLSLNHVDEQFF.

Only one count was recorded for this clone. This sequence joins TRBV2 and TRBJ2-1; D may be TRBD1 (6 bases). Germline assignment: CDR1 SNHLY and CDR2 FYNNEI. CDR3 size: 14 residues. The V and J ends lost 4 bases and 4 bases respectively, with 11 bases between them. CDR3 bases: TGTGCCAGCAGTGCTCAGGGGCGATACAATGAGCAGTTCTTC. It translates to CASSAQGRYNEQFF. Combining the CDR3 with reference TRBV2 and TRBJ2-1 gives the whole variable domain EPEVTQTPSHQVTQMGQEVILRCVPISNHLYFYWYRQILGQKVEFLVSFYNNEISEKSEIFDDQFSVERPDGSNFTLKIRSTKLEDSAMYFCASSAQGRYNEQFFGPGTRLTVL.

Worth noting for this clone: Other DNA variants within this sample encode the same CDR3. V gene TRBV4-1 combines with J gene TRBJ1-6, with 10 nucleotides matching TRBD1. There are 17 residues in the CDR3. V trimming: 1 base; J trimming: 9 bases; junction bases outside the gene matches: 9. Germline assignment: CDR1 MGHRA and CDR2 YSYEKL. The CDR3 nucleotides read TGCGCCAGCAGCCAAGCTAACAACCGGGACAGGGGTTCACCCCTCCACTTT. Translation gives CASSQANNRDRGSPLHF.

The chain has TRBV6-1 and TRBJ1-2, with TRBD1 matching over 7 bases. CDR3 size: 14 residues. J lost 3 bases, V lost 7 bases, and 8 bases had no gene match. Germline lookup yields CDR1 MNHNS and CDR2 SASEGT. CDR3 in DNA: TGTGCCAGCACCTGGGACAGCCAATACTATGGCTACACCTTC. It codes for CASTWDSQYYGYTF.

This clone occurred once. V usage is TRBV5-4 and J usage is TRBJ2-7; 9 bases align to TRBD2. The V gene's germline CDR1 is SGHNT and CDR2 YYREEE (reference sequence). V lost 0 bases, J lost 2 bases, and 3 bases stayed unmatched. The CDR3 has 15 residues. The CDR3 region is CASSLEREVTYEQYV. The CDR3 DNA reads TGTGCCAGCAGCTTGGAGCGGGAGGTAACCTACGAGCAGTACGTC.

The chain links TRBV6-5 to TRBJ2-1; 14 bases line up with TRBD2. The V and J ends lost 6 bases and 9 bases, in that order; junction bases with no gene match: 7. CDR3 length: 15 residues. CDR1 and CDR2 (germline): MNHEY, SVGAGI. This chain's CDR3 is CASSPGTSGSIEQFF. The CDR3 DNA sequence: TGTGCCAGCAGCCCCGGGACTAGCGGGAGCATTGAGCAGTTCTTC.

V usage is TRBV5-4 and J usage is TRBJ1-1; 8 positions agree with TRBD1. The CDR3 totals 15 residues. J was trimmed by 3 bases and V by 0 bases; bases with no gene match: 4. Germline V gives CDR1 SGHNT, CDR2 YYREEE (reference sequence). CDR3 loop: CASSLATGGHTEAFF. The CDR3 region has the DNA TGTGCCAGCAGCTTGGCCACAGGGGGGCACACTGAAGCTTTCTTT.

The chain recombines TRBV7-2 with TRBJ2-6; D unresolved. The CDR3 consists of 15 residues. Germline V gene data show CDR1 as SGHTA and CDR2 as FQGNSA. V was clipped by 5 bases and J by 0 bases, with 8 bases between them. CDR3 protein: CASSPFYSGANVLTF. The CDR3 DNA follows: TGTGCCAGCAGCCCCTTTTACTCTGGGGCCAACGTCCTGACTTTC.

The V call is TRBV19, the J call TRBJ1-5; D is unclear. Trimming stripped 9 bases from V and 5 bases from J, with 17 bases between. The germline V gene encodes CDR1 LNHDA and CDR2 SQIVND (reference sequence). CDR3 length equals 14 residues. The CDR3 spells CASRRPGWDQPQHF. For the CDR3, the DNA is TGTGCCAGCCGCAGGCCAGGATGGGATCAGCCCCAGCATTTT.

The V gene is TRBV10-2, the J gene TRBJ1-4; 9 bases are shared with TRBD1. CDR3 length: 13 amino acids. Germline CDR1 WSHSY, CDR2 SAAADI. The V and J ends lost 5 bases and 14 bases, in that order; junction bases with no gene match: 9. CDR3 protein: CASSMDRGTPLFF. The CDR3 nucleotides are TGCGCCAGCAGTATGGACAGGGGTACTCCTCTGTTTTTT.

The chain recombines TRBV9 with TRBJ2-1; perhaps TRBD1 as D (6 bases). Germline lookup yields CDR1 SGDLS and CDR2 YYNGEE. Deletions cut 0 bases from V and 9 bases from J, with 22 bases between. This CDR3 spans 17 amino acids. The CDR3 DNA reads TGTGCCAGCAGCGTAGGTCCAACCGGGAACCTACAGGGTGAGCAGTTCTTC. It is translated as CASSVGPTGNLQGEQFF.

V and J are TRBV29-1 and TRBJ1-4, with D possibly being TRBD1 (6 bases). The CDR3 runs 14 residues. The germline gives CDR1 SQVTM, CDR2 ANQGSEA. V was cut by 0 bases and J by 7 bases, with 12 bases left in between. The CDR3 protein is CSVEDRGAGEKLFF. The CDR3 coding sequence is TGCAGCGTTGAAGACCGGGGGGCGGGTGAAAAACTGTTTTTT.

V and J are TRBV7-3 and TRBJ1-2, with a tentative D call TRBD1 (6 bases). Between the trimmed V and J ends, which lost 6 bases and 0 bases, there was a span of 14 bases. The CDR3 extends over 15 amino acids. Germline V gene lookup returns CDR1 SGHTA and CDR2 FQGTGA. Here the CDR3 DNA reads TGTGCCAGCAGACAAGGGGGGGGAGCTAACTATGGCTACACCTTC. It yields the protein CASRQGGGANYGYTF.

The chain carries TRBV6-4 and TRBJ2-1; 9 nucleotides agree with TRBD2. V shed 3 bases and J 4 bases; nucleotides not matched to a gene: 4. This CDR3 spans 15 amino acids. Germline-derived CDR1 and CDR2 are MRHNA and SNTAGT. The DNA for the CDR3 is TGTGCCAGCAGTGATGGTCTAGCGGGGTACAATGAGCAGTTCTTC. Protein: CASSDGLAGYNEQFF.

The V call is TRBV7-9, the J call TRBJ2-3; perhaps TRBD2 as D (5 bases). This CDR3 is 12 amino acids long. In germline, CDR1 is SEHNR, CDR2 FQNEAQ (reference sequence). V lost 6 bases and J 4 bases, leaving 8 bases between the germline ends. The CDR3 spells CASSRGPDTQYF. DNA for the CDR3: TGTGCCAGCAGTAGAGGGCCAGATACGCAGTATTTT.

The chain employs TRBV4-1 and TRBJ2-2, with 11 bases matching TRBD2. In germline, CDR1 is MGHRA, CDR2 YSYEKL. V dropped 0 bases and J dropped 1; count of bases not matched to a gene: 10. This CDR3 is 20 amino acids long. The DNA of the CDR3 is TGCGCCAGCAGCCAAGATCAAGGTTTAGCGGGGGGGCGGAACACCGGGGAGCTGTTTTTT. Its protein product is CASSQDQGLAGGRNTGELFF.

For the CDR3, the DNA is TGTGCCAGCAGTTACGAAATGAGCTCCTACAATGAGCAGTTCTTC. Translated, it gives CASSYEMSSYNEQFF. The V gene is TRBV6-5, the J gene TRBJ2-1; D ambiguous. Germline V gives CDR1 MNHEY, CDR2 SVGAGI. The V gene lost 2 bases and the J gene lost 0 bases, with 8 bases spanning the gap. This CDR3 contains 15 residues.

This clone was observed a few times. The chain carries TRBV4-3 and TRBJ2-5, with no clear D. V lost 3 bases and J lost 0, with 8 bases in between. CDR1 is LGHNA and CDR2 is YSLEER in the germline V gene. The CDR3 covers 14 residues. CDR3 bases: TGCGCCAGCAGCCAGAGAGAAAACCAAGAGACCCAGTACTTC. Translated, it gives CASSQRENQETQYF.

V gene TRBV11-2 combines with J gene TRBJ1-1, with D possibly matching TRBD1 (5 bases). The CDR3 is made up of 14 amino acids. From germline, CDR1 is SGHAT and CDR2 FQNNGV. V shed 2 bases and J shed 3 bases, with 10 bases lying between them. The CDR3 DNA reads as TGTGCCAGCAGCTTATCGTGGGGGGACACTGAAGCTTTCTTT. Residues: CASSLSWGDTEAFF.

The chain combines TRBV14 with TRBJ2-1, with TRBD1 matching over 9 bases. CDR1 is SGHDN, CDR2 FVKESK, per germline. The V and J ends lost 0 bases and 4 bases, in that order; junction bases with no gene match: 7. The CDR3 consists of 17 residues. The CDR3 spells CASSQDLGTGFYNEQFF. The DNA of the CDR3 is TGTGCCAGCAGCCAAGATCTGGGGACAGGGTTTTACAATGAGCAGTTCTTC.

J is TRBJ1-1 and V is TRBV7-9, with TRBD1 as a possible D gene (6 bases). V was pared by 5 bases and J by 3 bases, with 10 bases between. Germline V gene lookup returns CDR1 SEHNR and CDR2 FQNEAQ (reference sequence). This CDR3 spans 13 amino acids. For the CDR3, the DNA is TGTGCCAGCAGCATAAACAGGGACACTGAAGCTTTCTTT. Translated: CASSINRDTEAFF.

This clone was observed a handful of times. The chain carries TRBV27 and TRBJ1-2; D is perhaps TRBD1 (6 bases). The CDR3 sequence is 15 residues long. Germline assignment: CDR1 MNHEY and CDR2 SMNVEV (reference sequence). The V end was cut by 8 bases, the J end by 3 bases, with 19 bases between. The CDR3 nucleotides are TGTGCCAGCTCAGCGACGACAGGTTACTACTATGGCTACACCTTC. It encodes CASSATTGYYYGYTF.

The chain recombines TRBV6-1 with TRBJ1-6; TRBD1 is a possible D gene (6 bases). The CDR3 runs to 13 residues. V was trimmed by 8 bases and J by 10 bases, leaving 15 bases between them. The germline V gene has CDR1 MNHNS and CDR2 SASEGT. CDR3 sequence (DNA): TGTGCCAGCGGATCGGGACAACGGTCACCCCTCCACTTT. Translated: CASGSGQRSPLHF.

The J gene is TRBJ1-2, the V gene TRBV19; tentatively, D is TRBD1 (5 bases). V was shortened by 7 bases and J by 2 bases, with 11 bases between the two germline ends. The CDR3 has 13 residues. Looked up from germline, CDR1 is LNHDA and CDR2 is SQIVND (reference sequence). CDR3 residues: CASKMQGNYGYTF. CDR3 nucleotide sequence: TGTGCCAGTAAGATGCAGGGAAACTATGGCTACACCTTC.

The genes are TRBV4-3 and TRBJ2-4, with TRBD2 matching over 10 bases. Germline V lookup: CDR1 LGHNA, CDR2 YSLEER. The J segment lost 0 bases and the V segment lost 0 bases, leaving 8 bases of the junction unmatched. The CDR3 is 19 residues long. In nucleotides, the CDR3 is TGCGCCAGCAGCCAAGAGGGGTTAGCGGGAGGCCTAGCCAAAAACATTCAGTACTTC. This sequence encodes CASSQEGLAGGLAKNIQYF.

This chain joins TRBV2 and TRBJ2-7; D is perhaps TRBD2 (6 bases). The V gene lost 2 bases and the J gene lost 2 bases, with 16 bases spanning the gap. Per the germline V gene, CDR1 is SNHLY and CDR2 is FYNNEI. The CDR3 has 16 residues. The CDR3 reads CASSEPRASATYEQYV. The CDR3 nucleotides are TGTGCCAGCAGTGAACCGCGGGCTAGCGCCACCTACGAGCAGTACGTC.

CDR3 bases: TGCGCCAGCAGCTTGGGGGTGTCTGCGGTGTATGATGGCTACACCTTC. This codes for CASSLGVSAVYDGYTF. This chain connects TRBV5-1 to TRBJ1-2; D is unresolved. Germline CDR1 reads SGHRS; CDR2 reads YFSETQ. With 0 bases removed from V and 6 bases from J, the gap between germline ends came to 18 bases. CDR3 size: 16 residues.

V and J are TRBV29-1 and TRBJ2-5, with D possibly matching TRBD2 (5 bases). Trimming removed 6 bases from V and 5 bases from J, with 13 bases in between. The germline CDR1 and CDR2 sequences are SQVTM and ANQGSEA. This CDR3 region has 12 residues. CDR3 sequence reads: CSVEQSGETQYF. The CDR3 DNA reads TGCAGCGTCGAACAGTCGGGGGAGACCCAGTACTTC.

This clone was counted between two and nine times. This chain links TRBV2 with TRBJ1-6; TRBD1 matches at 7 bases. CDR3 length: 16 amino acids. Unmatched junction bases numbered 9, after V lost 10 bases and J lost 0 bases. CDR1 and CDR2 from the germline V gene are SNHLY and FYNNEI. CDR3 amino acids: CANEDRQSSYNSPLHF. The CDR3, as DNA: TGTGCCAATGAGGACAGGCAAAGCTCCTATAATTCACCCCTCCACTTT.

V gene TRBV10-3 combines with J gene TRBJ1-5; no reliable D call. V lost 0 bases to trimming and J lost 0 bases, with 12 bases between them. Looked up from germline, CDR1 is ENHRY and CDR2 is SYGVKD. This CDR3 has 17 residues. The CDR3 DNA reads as TGTGCCATCAGTGAGTCGATTCAGTCAGATAGCAATCAGCCCCAGCATTTT. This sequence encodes CAISESIQSDSNQPQHF.